These 21 T cell receptor beta chains were all obtained from the same sample, sequenced in a study of blood T cell repertoires in COVID-19. Here immunoSEQ multiplex PCR was the method, and the copy in TCRdb shows in-frame clones only, minus some. The data hold some 250,000 clones, with roughly 90% observed a single time. Sequencing was done on a sample of peripheral blood. The source is a man aged 25-45 years with active or convalescent COVID-19.

The genes are TRBV30 and TRBJ1-2; tentative D call: TRBD1 (6 bases). The CDR3 runs to 13 residues. The germline V and J ends were trimmed by 2 bases and 6 bases, with 13 bases remaining between them. From germline, CDR1 is GTSNPN and CDR2 SVGIG (reference sequence). The CDR3 DNA is TGTGCCTGGAGTCCCTCTGACAGGAATGGCTACACCTTC. This sequence encodes CAWSPSDRNGYTF.

The chain combines TRBV19 with TRBJ1-2, with D unresolved. The CDR3 spans 15 residues. V was cut by 5 bases and J by 0 bases, with 13 bases left in between. Germline-derived CDR1 and CDR2 are LNHDA and SQIVND (reference sequence). The CDR3 reads CASSPRNIANYGYTF. CDR3 nucleotides: TGTGCCAGTAGTCCAAGAAACATTGCTAACTATGGCTACACCTTC.

This chain links TRBV3-1 (or the pseudogene TRBV3-2) with TRBJ1-2; 9 bases fit TRBD1. The CDR3 is 14 amino acids. The germline V gene encodes CDR1 LGHDT and CDR2 YNNKEL (reference sequence). With 6 bases clipped from V and 9 bases from J, the junction kept 11 bases outside the gene matches. The CDR3 loop reads CASSRTGGVYSYTF. Written as DNA, the CDR3 is TGTGCCAGCAGTCGTACAGGGGGCGTTTATAGCTACACCTTC.

The V and J genes are TRBV6-1 and TRBJ1-3; D is undetermined. The V and J ends lost 0 bases and 0 bases respectively, with 9 bases between them. Germline CDR1 is MNHNS and CDR2 is SASEGT. The CDR3 is 16 amino acids. The CDR3 DNA is TGTGCCAGCAGTGAAGCGCTCGGGGTCTCTGGAAACACCATATATTTT. Its protein is CASSEALGVSGNTIYF.

The chain combines TRBV4-1 with TRBJ1-2; perhaps TRBD1 as D (5 bases). CDR1 is MGHRA, CDR2 YSYEKL, per germline. The CDR3 has 17 amino acids. Trimming removed 0 bases at V and 1 base at J, with 15 bases between. This CDR3 reads CASSQDSISGINYGYTF. Written as DNA, the CDR3 is TGCGCCAGCAGCCAAGATTCCATCTCAGGGATTAACTATGGCTACACCTTC.

The V and J genes are TRBV4-1 and TRBJ1-2, with a tentative D call TRBD1 (5 bases). V lost 0 bases and J lost 6, with 11 bases in between. Germline V CDR1 and CDR2: MGHRA, YSYEKL. The CDR3 has 14 amino acids. CDR3 residues: CASSQDPGWDGYTF. CDR3 DNA: TGCGCCAGCAGCCAAGACCCAGGGTGGGATGGCTACACCTTC.

The J gene is TRBJ1-4, the V gene TRBV19; TRBD1 aligns across 10 bases. V trimming: 6 bases; J trimming: 8 bases; junction bases outside the gene matches: 18. Germline V gene lookup returns CDR1 LNHDA and CDR2 SQIVND (reference sequence). The CDR3 loop spans 18 amino acids. The CDR3 sequence: CASSPRRTGGKLNEKLFF. The CDR3 DNA follows: TGTGCCAGTAGCCCCCGAAGGACAGGGGGGAAGTTGAACGAAAAACTGTTTTTT.

V gene TRBV15 combines with J gene TRBJ2-3; no definite D call. CDR1 LNHNV and CDR2 YYDKDF come from the germline V gene (reference sequence). V gave up 3 bases and J gave up 2 bases, with 9 bases separating them. CDR3 size: 14 residues. CDR3 nucleotide sequence: TGTGCCACCAGCAGCCGGGTGAACACAGATACGCAGTATTTT. This codes for CATSSRVNTDTQYF.

The chain is built from TRBV2 and TRBJ2-1, with D possibly matching TRBD1 (5 bases). The CDR3 totals 15 residues. From germline, CDR1 is SNHLY and CDR2 FYNNEI. V shed 5 bases and J shed 3 bases, with 14 bases lying between them. CDR3 DNA: TGTGCCAGCAGTCGCGACAGAGGAGACTACAATGAGCAGTTCTTC. It translates to CASSRDRGDYNEQFF.

V and J are TRBV6-5 and TRBJ2-1, with TRBD2 matching 9 bases. The CDR3 loop spans 15 amino acids. The ends lost 7 bases at V and 7 bases at J; junction bases unmatched: 11. CDR1 is MNHEY, CDR2 SVGAGI, per germline. The CDR3 DNA is TGTGCCAGCATAGATTATAGCGGGGGTGGTAATGAGCAGTTCTTC. Translation: CASIDYSGGGNEQFF.

This clone was recorded once. V is TRBV6-2 or TRBV6-3 and J is TRBJ1-4; 8 nucleotides align to TRBD1. The J segment lost 6 bases and the V segment lost 2 bases, leaving 8 bases of the junction unmatched. The CDR3 is 16 amino acids. Germline V lookup: CDR1 MNHEY, CDR2 SVGEGT. The CDR3 spells CASSYGRQGTDEKLFF. In nucleotides, the CDR3 is TGTGCCAGCAGTTACGGTAGACAGGGGACGGATGAAAAACTGTTTTTT.

The chain combines TRBV19 with TRBJ1-5; 8 bases are shared with TRBD1. With V trimmed by 7 bases and J by 12 bases, 14 bases remained unmatched. The germline gives CDR1 LNHDA, CDR2 SQIVND (reference sequence). The CDR3 extends over 14 amino acids. The CDR3 spells CASTKQGTGRIQHF. CDR3 DNA sequence: TGTGCCAGTACCAAACAAGGGACAGGCAGAATCCAGCATTTT.

This clone was seen a few times. The rearrangement links TRBV6-5 to TRBJ1-2; 9 nucleotides match TRBD1. Germline V lookup: CDR1 MNHEY, CDR2 SVGAGI. The V and J ends lost 7 bases and 7 bases, in that order; junction bases with no gene match: 7. The CDR3 totals 13 residues. In nucleotides, the CDR3 is TGTGCCAGCACTCAGACAGGGGGATTTGGCTACACCTTC. It is translated as CASTQTGGFGYTF.

The V and J genes are TRBV10-1 and TRBJ2-1, with 7 bases lining up with TRBD2. The ends lost 6 bases at V and 2 bases at J; junction bases unmatched: 4. The CDR3 is 14 residues long. The V gene's germline CDR1 is WNHNN and CDR2 SYGVQD (reference sequence). The CDR3 here is CASSHGTTYNEQFF. CDR3 sequence (DNA): TGCGCCAGCAGCCACGGGACTACCTACAATGAGCAGTTCTTC.

This clone appeared once. This chain uses TRBV6-6 with TRBJ2-7, with D perhaps TRBD1 (6 bases). Trimming stripped 2 bases from V and 6 bases from J, with 17 bases between. The germline CDR1 and CDR2 sequences are MNHNY and SVGAGI (reference sequence). The CDR3 consists of 15 residues. The CDR3 here is CASSYQGSRPSEQYF. CDR3 DNA: TGTGCCAGCAGTTACCAGGGGTCCCGACCATCCGAGCAGTACTTC.

V usage is TRBV6-5 and J usage is TRBJ1-6, with TRBD1 as a possible D gene (6 bases). The V gene lost 2 bases and the J gene lost 3 bases, with 11 bases spanning the gap. The CDR3 loop spans 16 amino acids. The V gene's germline CDR1 is MNHEY and CDR2 SVGAGI. CDR3 bases: TGTGCCAGCAGTTACGGAGACAGGATCTATAATTCACCCCTCCACTTT. Translation gives CASSYGDRIYNSPLHF.

The chain carries TRBV5-1 and TRBJ2-3, with 7 bases matching TRBD2. The CDR3 is 15 residues long. After removal of 0 bases from V and 4 bases from J, the junction contained 5 bases not matched to a gene. The germline V gene encodes CDR1 SGHRS and CDR2 YFSETQ. CDR3 residues: CASSLGGGGADTQYF. The CDR3 DNA reads as TGCGCCAGCAGCTTGGGCGGGGGTGGCGCAGATACGCAGTATTTT.

V gene TRBV3-1 (or the pseudogene TRBV3-2) combines with J gene TRBJ1-1; a weak D match, TRBD1 (5 bases). Trimming took 4 bases from V and 0 from J, leaving 18 bases between them. Germline CDR1 reads LGHDT; CDR2 reads YNNKEL (reference sequence). The CDR3 has 17 residues. CDR3 sequence (DNA): TGTGCCAGCAGCCCAGACGTAAGGACATCCATGAACACTGAAGCTTTCTTT. Protein sequence: CASSPDVRTSMNTEAFF.

The chain has TRBV12-3 or TRBV12-4 and TRBJ1-4; the D gene is possibly TRBD1 (6 bases). The CDR3 sequence is 13 residues long. Trimming cost V 4 bases and J 8 bases, with 11 bases left between them. CDR3 bases: TGTGCCAGCAGTTACAGGACAGACGAAAAACTGTTTTTT. Its protein is CASSYRTDEKLFF.

CDR3: CASSQMPGQGIEPQHF. The CDR3 DNA follows: TGCGCCAGCAGCCAGATGCCGGGACAGGGTATTGAGCCCCAGCATTTT. This chain connects TRBV4-1 to TRBJ1-5; TRBD1 matches at 9 bases. The CDR3 covers 16 residues. V lost 3 bases and J lost 8; bases outside the gene matches: 11. The germline V gene encodes CDR1 MGHRA and CDR2 YSYEKL.

The gene calls are TRBV4-1 and TRBJ2-1; weak D call: TRBD1 (6 bases). V gave up 4 bases and J gave up 5 bases, with 15 bases separating them. The CDR3 runs to 15 residues. Germline CDR1 reads MGHRA; CDR2 reads YSYEKL. CDR3 in DNA: TGCGCCAGCAGCCCTCCGGTAAGGGGGAACAATGAGCAGTTCTTC. Protein product: CASSPPVRGNNEQFF.